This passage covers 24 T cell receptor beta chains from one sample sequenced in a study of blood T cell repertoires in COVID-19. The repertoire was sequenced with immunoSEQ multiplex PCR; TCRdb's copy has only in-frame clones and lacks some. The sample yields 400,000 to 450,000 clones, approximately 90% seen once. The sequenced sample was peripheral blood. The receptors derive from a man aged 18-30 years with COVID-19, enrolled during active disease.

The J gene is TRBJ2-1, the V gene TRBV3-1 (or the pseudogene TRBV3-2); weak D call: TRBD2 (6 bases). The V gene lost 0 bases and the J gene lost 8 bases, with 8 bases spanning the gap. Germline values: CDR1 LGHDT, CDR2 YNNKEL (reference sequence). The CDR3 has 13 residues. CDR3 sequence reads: CASSQEPGDEQFF. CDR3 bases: TGTGCCAGCAGCCAAGAACCGGGGGATGAGCAGTTCTTC.

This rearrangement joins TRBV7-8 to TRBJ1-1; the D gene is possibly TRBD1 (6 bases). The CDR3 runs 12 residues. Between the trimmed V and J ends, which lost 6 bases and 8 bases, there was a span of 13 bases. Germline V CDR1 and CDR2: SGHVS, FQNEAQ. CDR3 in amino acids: CASRQQTGEAFF. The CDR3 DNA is TGTGCCAGCAGACAGCAGACAGGAGAAGCTTTCTTT.

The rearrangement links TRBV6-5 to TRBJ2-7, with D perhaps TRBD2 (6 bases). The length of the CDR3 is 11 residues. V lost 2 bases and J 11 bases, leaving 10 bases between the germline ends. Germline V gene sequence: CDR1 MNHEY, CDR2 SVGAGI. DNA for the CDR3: TGTGCCAGCAGTTACAGGTTAGCGGAGTACTTC. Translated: CASSYRLAEYF.

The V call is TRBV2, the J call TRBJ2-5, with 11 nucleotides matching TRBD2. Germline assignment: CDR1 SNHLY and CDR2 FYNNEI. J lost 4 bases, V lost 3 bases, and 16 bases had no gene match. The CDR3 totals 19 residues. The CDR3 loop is CASSENVAGGWKRTETQYF. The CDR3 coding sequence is TGTGCCAGCAGTGAGAATGTAGCGGGAGGGTGGAAGCGGACAGAGACCCAGTACTTC.

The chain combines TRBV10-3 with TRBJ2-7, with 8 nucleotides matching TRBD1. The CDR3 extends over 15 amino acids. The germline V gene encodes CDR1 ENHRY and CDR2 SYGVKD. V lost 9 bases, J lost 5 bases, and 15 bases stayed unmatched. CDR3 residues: CAISTQGGSWDEQYF. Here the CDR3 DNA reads TGTGCCATTAGTACACAGGGGGGTTCTTGGGACGAGCAGTACTTC.

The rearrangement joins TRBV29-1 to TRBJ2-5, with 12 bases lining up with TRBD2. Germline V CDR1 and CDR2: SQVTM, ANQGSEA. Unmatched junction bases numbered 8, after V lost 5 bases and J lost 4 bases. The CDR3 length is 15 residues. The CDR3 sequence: CSVILAGGPGETQYF. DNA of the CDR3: TGCAGCGTTATCCTAGCGGGAGGGCCGGGAGAGACCCAGTACTTC. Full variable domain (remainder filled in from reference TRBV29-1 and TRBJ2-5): SAVISQKPSRDICQRGTSLTIQCQVDSQVTMMFWYRQQPGQSLTLIATANQGSEATYESGFVIDKFPISRPNLTFSTLTVSNMSPEDSSIYLCSVILAGGPGETQYFGPGTRLLVL.

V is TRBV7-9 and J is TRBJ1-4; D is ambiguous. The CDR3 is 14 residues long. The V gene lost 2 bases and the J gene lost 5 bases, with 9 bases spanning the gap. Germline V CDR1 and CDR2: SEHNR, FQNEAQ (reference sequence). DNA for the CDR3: TGTGCCAGCAGCTTAAGCGGGCCGAATGAAAAACTGTTTTTT. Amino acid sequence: CASSLSGPNEKLFF.

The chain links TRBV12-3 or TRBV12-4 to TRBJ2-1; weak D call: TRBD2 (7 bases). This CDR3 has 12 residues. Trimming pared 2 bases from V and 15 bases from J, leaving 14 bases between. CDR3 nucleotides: TGTGCCAGCAGTTTAAATCGGGGGGCCCTGTTCTTC. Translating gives CASSLNRGALFF.

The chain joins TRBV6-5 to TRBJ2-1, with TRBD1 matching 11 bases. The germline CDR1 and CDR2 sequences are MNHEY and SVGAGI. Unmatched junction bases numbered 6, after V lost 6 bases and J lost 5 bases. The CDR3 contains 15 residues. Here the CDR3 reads CASSAGTGGDNEQFF. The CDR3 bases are TGTGCCAGCAGCGCCGGGACAGGGGGAGACAATGAGCAGTTCTTC.

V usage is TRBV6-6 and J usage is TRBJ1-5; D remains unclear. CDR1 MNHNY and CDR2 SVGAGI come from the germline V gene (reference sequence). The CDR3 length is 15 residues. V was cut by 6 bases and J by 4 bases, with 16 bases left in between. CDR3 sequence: CASRETTQLNQPQHF. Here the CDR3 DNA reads TGTGCCAGCAGAGAGACAACGCAACTTAATCAGCCCCAGCATTTT.

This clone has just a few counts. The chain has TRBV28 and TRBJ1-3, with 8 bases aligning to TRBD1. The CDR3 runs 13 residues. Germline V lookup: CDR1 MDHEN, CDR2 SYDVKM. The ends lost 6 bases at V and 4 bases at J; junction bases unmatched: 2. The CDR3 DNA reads TGTGCCAGCAGCCGGACAGGGGGAAACACCATATATTTT. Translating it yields CASSRTGGNTIYF.

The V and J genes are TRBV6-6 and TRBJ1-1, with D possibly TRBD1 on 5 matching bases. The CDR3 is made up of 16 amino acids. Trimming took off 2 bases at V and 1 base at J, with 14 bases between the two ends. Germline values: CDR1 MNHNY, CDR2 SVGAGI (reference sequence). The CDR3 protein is CASSYGGLGSNTEAFF. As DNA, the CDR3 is TGTGCCAGCAGTTACGGGGGACTTGGATCGAACACTGAAGCTTTCTTT.

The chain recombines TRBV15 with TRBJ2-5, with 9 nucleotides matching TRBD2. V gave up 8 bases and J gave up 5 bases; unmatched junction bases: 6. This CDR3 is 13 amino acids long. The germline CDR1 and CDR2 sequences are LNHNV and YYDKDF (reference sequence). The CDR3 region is CATEAGGWETQYF. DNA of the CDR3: TGTGCCACCGAAGCGGGAGGATGGGAGACCCAGTACTTC.

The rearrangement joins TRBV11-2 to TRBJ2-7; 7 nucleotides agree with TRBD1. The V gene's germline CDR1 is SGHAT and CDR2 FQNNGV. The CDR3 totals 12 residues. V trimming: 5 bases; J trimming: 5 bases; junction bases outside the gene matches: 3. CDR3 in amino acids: CASSPDRDEQYF. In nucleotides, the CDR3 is TGTGCCAGCAGCCCTGACAGGGACGAGCAGTACTTC.

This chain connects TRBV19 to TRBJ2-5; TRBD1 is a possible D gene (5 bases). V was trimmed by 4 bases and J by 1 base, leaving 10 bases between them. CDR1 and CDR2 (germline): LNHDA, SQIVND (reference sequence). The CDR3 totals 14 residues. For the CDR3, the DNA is TGTGCCAGTAGTACGAACAGGCTCCAAGAGACCCAGTACTTC. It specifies CASSTNRLQETQYF.

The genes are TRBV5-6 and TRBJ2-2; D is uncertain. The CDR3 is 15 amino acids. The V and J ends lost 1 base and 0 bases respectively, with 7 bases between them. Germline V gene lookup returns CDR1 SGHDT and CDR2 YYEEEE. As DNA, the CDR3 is TGTGCCAGCAGCTTGCCTTTTACGAACACCGGGGAGCTGTTTTTT. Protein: CASSLPFTNTGELFF.

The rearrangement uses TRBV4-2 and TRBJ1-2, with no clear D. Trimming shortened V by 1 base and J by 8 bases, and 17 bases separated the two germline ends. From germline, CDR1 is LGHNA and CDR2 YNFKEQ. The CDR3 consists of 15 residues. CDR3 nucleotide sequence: TGTGCCAGCAGCCAAGGCATAACCCCCAGCGGAGGCTACACCTTC. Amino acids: CASSQGITPSGGYTF.

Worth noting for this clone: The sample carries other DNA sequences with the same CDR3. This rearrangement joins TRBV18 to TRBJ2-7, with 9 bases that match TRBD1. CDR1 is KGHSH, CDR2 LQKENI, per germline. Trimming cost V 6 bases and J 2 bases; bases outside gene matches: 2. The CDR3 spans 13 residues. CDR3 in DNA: TGTGCCAGCTCTCGACAGGGGGCCTACGAGCAGTACTTC. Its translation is CASSRQGAYEQYF.

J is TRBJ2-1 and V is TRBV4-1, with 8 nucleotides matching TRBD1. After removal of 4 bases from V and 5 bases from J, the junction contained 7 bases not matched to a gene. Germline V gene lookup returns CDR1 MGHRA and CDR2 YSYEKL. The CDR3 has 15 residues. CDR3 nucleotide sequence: TGCGCCAGCAGCCTCGGACAGGGCACCAACAATGAGCAGTTCTTC. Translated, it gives CASSLGQGTNNEQFF.

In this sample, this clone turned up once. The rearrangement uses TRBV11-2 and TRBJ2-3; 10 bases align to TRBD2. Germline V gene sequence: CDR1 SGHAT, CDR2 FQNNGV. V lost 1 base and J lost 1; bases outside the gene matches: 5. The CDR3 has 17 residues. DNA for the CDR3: TGTGCCAGCAGCTTAGTATTAGGGACTAGCGGCACAGATACGCAGTATTTT. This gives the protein CASSLVLGTSGTDTQYF.

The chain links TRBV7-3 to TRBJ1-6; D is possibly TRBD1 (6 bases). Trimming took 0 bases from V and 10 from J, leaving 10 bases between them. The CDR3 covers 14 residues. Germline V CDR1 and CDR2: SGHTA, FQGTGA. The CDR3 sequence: CASSLTGGKSPLHF. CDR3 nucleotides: TGTGCCAGCAGCTTAACAGGGGGAAAATCACCCCTCCACTTT.

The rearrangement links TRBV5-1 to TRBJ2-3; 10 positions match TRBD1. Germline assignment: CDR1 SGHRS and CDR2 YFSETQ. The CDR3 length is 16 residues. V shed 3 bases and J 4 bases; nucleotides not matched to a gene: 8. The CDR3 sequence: CASSYSTGGTADTQYF. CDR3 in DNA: TGCGCCAGCAGCTACTCGACAGGGGGCACGGCAGATACGCAGTATTTT.

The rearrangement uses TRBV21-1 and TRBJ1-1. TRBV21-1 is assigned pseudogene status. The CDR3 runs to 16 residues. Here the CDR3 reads CASISPSSGEDTEAFF. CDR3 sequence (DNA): TGTGCCAGCATAAGTCCCTCGAGCGGGGAAGACACTGAAGCTTTCTTT.

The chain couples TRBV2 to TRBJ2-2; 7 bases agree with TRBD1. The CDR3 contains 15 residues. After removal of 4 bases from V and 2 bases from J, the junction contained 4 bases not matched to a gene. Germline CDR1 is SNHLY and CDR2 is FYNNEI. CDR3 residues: CASSGGTDNTGELFF. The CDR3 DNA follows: TGTGCCAGCAGTGGGGGGACAGATAACACCGGGGAGCTGTTTTTT.